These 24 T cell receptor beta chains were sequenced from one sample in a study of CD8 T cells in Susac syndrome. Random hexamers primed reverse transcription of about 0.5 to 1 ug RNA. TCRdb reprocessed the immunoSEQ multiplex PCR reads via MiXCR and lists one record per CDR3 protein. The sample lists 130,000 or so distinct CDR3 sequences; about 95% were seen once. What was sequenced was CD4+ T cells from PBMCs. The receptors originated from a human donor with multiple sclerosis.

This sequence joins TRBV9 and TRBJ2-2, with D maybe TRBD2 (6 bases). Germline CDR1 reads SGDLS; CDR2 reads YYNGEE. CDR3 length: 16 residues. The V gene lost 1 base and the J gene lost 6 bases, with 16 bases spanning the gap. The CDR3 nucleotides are TGTGCCAGCAGCGTATCCCCTGGCGGGGCAGCCGGGGAGCTGTTTTTT. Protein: CASSVSPGGAAGELFF.

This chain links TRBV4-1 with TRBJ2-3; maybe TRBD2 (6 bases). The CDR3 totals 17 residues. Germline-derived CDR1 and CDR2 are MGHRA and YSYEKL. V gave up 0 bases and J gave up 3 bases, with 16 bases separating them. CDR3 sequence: CASSQDDLEGLTDTQYF. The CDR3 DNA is TGCGCCAGCAGCCAAGATGACCTGGAGGGTCTTACAGATACGCAGTATTTT.

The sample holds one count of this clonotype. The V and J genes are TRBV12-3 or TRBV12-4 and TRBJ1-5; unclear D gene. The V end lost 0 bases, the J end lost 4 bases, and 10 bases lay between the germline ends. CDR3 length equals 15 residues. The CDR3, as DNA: TGTGCCAGCAGTTTAGCGCCCGGGCAGAATCAGCCCCAGCATTTT. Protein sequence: CASSLAPGQNQPQHF.

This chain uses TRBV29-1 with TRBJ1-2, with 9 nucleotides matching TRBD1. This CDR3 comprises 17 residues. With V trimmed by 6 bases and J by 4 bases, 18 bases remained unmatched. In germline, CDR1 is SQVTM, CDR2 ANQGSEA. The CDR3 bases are TGCAGCGTGCTAGTCCCGGGACAGGGAGGGGGTGTCTATGGCTACACCTTC. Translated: CSVLVPGQGGGVYGYTF.

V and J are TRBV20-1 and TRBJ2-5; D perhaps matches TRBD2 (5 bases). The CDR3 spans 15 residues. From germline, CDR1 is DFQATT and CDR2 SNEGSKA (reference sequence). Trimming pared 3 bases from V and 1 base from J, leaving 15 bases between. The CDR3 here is CSARSFGSFQETQYF. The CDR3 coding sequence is TGCAGTGCTAGGAGCTTTGGGAGCTTCCAAGAGACCCAGTACTTC.

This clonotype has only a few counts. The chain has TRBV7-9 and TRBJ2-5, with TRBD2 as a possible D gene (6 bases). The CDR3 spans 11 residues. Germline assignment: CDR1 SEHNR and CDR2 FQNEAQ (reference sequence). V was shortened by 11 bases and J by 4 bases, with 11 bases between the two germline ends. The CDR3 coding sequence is TGTGCCGGCTCGCGGGGAGAGACCCAGTACTTC. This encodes CAGSRGETQYF.

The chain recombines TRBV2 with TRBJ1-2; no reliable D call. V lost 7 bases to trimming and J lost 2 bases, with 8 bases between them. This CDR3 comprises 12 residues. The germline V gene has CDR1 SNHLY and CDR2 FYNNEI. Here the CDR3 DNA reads TGTGCCAGCACCCCACAGAACTATGGCTACACCTTC. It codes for CASTPQNYGYTF.

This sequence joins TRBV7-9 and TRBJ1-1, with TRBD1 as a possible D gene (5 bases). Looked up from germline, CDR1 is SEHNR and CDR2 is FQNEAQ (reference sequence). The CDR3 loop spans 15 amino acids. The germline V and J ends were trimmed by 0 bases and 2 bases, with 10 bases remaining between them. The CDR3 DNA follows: TGTGCCAGCAGCTTAGCCGCTGGGGGAAACACTGAAGCTTTCTTT. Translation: CASSLAAGGNTEAFF.

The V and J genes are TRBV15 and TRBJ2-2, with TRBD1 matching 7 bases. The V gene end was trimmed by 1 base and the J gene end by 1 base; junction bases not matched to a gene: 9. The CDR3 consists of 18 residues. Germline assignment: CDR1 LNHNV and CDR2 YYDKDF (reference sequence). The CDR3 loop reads CATSRGREAGGNTGELFF. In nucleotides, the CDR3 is TGTGCCACCAGCAGAGGGAGAGAGGCAGGGGGGAACACCGGGGAGCTGTTTTTT.

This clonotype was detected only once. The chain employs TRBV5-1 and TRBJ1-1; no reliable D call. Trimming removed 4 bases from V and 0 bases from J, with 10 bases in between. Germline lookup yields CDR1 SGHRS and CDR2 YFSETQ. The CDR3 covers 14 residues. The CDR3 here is CASSAGIMNTEAFF. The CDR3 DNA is TGCGCCAGCAGCGCGGGAATCATGAACACTGAAGCTTTCTTT.

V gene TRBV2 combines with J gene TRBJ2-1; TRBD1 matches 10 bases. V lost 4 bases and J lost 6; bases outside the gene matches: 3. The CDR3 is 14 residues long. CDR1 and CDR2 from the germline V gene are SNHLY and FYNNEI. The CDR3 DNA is TGTGCCAGCAGTGTGGACAGGGGGGGCAATGAGCAGTTCTTC. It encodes CASSVDRGGNEQFF.

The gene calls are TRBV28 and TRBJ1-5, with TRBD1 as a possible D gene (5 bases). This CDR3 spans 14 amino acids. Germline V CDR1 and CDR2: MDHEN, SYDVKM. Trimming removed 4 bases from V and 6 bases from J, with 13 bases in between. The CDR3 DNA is TGTGCCAGCAGTTCCCCGGGGGAGGTTCAGCCCCAGCATTTT. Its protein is CASSSPGEVQPQHF.

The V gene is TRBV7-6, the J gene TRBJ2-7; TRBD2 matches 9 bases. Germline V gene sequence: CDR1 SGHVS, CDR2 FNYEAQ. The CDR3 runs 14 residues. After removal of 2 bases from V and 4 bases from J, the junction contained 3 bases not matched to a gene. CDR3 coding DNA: TGTGCCAGCAGCTTATCTAGCGGGGTGTACGAGCAGTACTTC. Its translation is CASSLSSGVYEQYF.

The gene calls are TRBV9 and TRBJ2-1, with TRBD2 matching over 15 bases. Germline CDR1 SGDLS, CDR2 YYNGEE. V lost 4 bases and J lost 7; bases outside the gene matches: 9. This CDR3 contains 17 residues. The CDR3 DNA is TGTGCCAGCAGCATCTCCGGGACTAGCGGGAGGCTTAATGAGCAGTTCTTC. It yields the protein CASSISGTSGRLNEQFF.

For the CDR3, the DNA is TGTGCCAGCAGAACTAGCGGGGGTATCTACGAGCAGTACTTC. Its protein product is CASRTSGGIYEQYF. The chain links TRBV7-2 to TRBJ2-7; 11 bases agree with TRBD2. This CDR3 is built from 14 residues. Germline V gene data show CDR1 as SGHTA and CDR2 as FQGNSA. V lost 6 bases and J lost 3; bases outside the gene matches: 4.

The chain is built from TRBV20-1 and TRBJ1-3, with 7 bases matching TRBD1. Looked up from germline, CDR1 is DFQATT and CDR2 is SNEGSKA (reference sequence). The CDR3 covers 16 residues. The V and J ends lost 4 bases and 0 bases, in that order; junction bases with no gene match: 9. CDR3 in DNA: TGCAGTGCTACTCGGACAGGCTTTTTCTCTGGAAACACCATATATTTT. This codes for CSATRTGFFSGNTIYF.

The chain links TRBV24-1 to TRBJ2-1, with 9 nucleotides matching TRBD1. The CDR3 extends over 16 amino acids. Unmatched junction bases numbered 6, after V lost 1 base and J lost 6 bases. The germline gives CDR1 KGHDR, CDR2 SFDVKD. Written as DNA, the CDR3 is TGTGCCACCAGTGATTTCCTAGGACAGGGGTCCAATGAGCAGTTCTTC. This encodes CATSDFLGQGSNEQFF.

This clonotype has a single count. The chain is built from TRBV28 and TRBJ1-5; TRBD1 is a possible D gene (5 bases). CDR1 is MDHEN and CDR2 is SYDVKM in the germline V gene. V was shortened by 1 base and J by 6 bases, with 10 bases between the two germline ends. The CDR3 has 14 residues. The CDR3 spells CASSLSGVSQPQHF. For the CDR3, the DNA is TGTGCCAGCAGTTTATCGGGGGTGAGTCAGCCCCAGCATTTT. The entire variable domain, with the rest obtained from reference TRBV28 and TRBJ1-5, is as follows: DVKVTQSSRYLVKRTGEKVFLECVQDMDHENMFWYRQDPGLGLRLIYFSYDVKMKEKGDIPEGYSVSREKKERFSLILESASTNQTSMYLCASSLSGVSQPQHFGDGTRLSIL.

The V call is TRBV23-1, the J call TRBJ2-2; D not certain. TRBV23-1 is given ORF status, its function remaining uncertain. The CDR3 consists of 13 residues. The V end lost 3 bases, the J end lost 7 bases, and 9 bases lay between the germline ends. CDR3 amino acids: CASSQSPSGELFF. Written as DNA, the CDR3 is TGCGCCAGCAGTCAGAGTCCAAGCGGGGAGCTGTTTTTT.

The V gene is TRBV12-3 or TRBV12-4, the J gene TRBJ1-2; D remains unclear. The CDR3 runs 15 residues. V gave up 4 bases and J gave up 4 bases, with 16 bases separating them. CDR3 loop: CASSSPSTGLYGYTF. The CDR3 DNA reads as TGTGCCAGCAGTTCCCCATCGACCGGACTCTATGGCTACACCTTC.

This chain's CDR3 is CSVRTGPETQYF. The CDR3 DNA reads as TGCAGCGTTAGGACAGGGCCAGAGACCCAGTACTTC. The V gene is TRBV29-1, the J gene TRBJ2-5; 8 nucleotides line up with TRBD1. This CDR3 is built from 12 residues. Germline V gene sequence: CDR1 SQVTM, CDR2 ANQGSEA. The J segment lost 4 bases and the V segment lost 5 bases, leaving 3 bases of the junction unmatched.

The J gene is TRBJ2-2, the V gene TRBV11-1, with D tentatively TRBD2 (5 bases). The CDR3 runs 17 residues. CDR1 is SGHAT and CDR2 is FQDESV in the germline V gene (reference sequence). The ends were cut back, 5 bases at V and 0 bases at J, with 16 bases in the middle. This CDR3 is CASSPGSWEPNTGELFF. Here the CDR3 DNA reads TGTGCCAGCAGCCCGGGGAGTTGGGAACCGAACACCGGGGAGCTGTTTTTT.

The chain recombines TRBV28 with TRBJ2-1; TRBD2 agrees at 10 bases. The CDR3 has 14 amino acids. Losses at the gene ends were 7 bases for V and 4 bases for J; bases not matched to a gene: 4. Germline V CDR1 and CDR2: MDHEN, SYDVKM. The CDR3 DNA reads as TGTGCCAGCATGGGGGGACTAGCGTACAATGAGCAGTTCTTC. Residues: CASMGGLAYNEQFF.

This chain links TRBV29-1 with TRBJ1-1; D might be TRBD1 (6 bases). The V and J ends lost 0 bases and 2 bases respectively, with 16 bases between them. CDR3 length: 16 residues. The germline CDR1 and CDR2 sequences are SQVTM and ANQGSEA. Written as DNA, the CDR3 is TGCAGCGTTGAAGATCGTCAGGGGAGAAGAAACACTGAAGCTTTCTTT. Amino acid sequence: CSVEDRQGRRNTEAFF.